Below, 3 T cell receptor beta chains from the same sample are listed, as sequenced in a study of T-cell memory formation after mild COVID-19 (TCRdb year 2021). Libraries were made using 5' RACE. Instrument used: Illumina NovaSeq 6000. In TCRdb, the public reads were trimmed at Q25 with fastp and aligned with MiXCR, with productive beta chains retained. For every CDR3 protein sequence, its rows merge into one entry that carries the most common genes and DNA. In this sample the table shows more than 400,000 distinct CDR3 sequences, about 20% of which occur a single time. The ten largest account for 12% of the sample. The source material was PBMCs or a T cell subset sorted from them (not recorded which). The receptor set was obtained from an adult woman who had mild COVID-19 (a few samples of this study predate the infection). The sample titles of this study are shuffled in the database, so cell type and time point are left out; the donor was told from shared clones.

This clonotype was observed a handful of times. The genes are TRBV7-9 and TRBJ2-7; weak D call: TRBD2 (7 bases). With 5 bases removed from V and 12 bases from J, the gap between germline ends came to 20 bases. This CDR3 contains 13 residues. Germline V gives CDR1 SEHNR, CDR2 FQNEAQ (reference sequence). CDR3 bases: TGTGCCAGCAGCCCGAGGGGGGGGGACTTTCTGTACTTC. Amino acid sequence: CASSPRGGDFLYF.

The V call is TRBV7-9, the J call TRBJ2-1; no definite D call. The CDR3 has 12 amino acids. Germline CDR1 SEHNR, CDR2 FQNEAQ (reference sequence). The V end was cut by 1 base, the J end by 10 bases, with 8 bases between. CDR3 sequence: CASSLGTREQFF. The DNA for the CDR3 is TGTGCCAGCAGCTTAGGTACACGGGAGCAGTTCTTC.

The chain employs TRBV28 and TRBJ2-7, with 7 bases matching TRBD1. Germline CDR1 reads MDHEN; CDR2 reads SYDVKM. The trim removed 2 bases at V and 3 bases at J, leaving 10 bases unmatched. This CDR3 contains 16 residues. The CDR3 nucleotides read TGTGCCAGCAGTTTACTTCCGGGACAGTCATTCTACGAGCAGTACTTC. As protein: CASSLLPGQSFYEQYF.